These 18 T cell receptor beta chains share one sample of origin, sequenced in a study of control samples from healthy donors and cancer patients. Repertoires were generated with immunoSEQ multiplex PCR, while TCRdb's copy carries only in-frame clones and drops some. The data hold under 100,000 clones, with over 85% observed a single time. The material sequenced was blood. All receptors come from a woman aged 25 to 39 in good health.

The chain carries TRBV5-6 and TRBJ2-1; D gene unclear. The CDR3 is 16 residues long. V lost 4 bases and J lost 5, with 19 bases in between. Per germline, CDR1 SGHDT and CDR2 YYEEEE. Here the CDR3 reads CASSEDTRTVDNEQFF. The CDR3 bases are TGTGCCAGCAGCGAAGATACCCGGACGGTGGACAATGAGCAGTTCTTC.

The chain has TRBV30 and TRBJ1-1, with TRBD1 as a possible D gene (5 bases). Germline V lookup: CDR1 GTSNPN, CDR2 SVGIG (reference sequence). V lost 4 bases and J 4 bases, leaving 16 bases between the germline ends. The CDR3 runs to 14 residues. Here the CDR3 DNA reads TGTGCCTGGAACGGAATAGGGGATGGCACTGAAGCTTTCTTT. Translated: CAWNGIGDGTEAFF.

This chain connects TRBV6-5 to TRBJ2-3, with 9 bases identical to TRBD2. V lost 8 bases to trimming and J lost 0 bases; unmatched junction nucleotides: 6. From germline, CDR1 is MNHEY and CDR2 SVGAGI. CDR3 length equals 15 residues. The CDR3 reads CASGGGAFSTDTQYF. CDR3 bases: TGTGCCAGCGGCGGGGGGGCTTTTAGCACAGATACGCAGTATTTT.

A single count supports this clone. At one of its ends the junction is not consistent with the germline gene, which may arise from a read error. The chain carries TRBV12-3 or TRBV12-4 and TRBJ1-2, with D perhaps matching TRBD1 (5 bases). The CDR3 length is 12 residues. The CDR3 DNA reads as TGTGCCAGCAGTTTAGCGGTGGGGCCGACCTCCTTC. Protein: CASSLAVGPTSF.

The gene calls are TRBV29-1 and TRBJ1-1, with D possibly TRBD1 on 5 matching bases. Germline V gene sequence: CDR1 SQVTM, CDR2 ANQGSEA. V was pared by 7 bases and J by 6 bases, with 9 bases between. The CDR3 length is 10 residues. The CDR3 here is CSGGEAEAFF. In DNA, the CDR3 is TGCAGCGGAGGGGAAGCTGAAGCTTTCTTT.

This clone appeared a single time. CDR3 nucleotide sequence: TGTGCCAGCAGAGGCTCCCAGGGTATCCCCAATCAGCCCCAGCATTTT. Its translation is CASRGSQGIPNQPQHF. This chain joins TRBV28 and TRBJ1-5; D is possibly TRBD1 (5 bases). The CDR3 sequence is 16 residues long. Trimming removed 6 bases from V and 3 bases from J, with 18 bases in between. The germline CDR1 and CDR2 sequences are MDHEN and SYDVKM.

The chain joins TRBV12-3 or TRBV12-4 to TRBJ1-2; D is unclear. The V end was cut by 6 bases, the J end by 4 bases, with 12 bases between. This CDR3 contains 13 residues. The CDR3 bases are TGTGCCAGCAGACCGGCCGGGCCCTATGGCTACACCTTC. It encodes CASRPAGPYGYTF.

The chain is built from TRBV13 and TRBJ2-1, with 9 bases lining up with TRBD2. Unmatched junction bases numbered 10, after V lost 10 bases and J lost 6 bases. The CDR3 is 14 amino acids. The germline V gene encodes CDR1 PRHDT and CDR2 FYEKMQ (reference sequence). CDR3 protein: CANKIAGESNEQFF. The CDR3 DNA reads as TGTGCCAACAAGATAGCGGGAGAATCCAATGAGCAGTTCTTC.

The chain combines TRBV29-1 with TRBJ1-1; D possibly corresponds to TRBD1 (6 bases). This CDR3 spans 14 amino acids. Deletions cut 6 bases from V and 0 bases from J, with 14 bases between. Germline V gene sequence: CDR1 SQVTM, CDR2 ANQGSEA. In DNA, the CDR3 is TGCAGCGTCGCGGGAGACAGGATGAACACTGAAGCTTTCTTT. This gives the protein CSVAGDRMNTEAFF.

The chain is built from TRBV11-2 and TRBJ1-1, with D uncertain. The CDR3 consists of 13 residues. Trimming took off 3 bases at V and 0 bases at J, with 5 bases between the two ends. Germline assignment: CDR1 SGHAT and CDR2 FQNNGV. The CDR3 sequence is CASSFKLNTEAFF. CDR3 coding DNA: TGTGCCAGCAGCTTTAAGCTGAACACTGAAGCTTTCTTT.

The chain is built from TRBV18 and TRBJ1-2; 7 nucleotides align to TRBD1. Germline V CDR1 and CDR2: KGHSH, LQKENI. V gave up 2 bases and J gave up 7 bases; unmatched junction bases: 4. The CDR3 consists of 13 residues. This CDR3 is CASSPDRAVGYTF. CDR3 bases: TGTGCCAGCTCACCAGACAGGGCGGTTGGCTACACCTTC.

The J gene is TRBJ2-3, the V gene TRBV29-1; weak D call: TRBD1 (6 bases). From germline, CDR1 is SQVTM and CDR2 ANQGSEA. V was shortened by 1 base and J by 0 bases, with 14 bases between the two germline ends. The CDR3 is 16 amino acids. CDR3 amino acids: CSVEATATGSTDTQYF. Here the CDR3 DNA reads TGCAGCGTTGAAGCTACGGCAACAGGGAGCACAGATACGCAGTATTTT.

This sequence joins TRBV6-4 and TRBJ2-2; possibly TRBD1 or TRBD2 for D (5 bases each). CDR3 length: 15 residues. The V end was cut by 1 base, the J end by 3 bases, with 9 bases between. From germline, CDR1 is MRHNA and CDR2 SNTAGT. This chain's CDR3 is CASSDYRGHTGELFF. Written as DNA, the CDR3 is TGTGCCAGCAGTGACTACCGGGGACACACCGGGGAGCTGTTTTTT.

This clone was picked up one time. The chain is built from TRBV7-9 and TRBJ2-3; 7 bases are a match to TRBD1. Trimming cost V 6 bases and J 2 bases; bases outside gene matches: 5. The CDR3 spans 14 residues. Germline V gene sequence: CDR1 SEHNR, CDR2 FQNEAQ (reference sequence). The DNA of the CDR3 is TGTGCCAGCAGTTGGGACAGCAACACAGATACGCAGTATTTT. Protein sequence: CASSWDSNTDTQYF.

This chain uses TRBV5-1 with TRBJ2-1; D gene uncertain. The CDR3 loop spans 16 amino acids. Per germline, CDR1 SGHRS and CDR2 YFSETQ. V gave up 0 bases and J gave up 5 bases, with 15 bases separating them. CDR3 sequence: CASSLDLVQSNNEQFF. In DNA, the CDR3 is TGCGCCAGCAGCTTGGATTTGGTACAAAGTAACAATGAGCAGTTCTTC.

V usage is TRBV5-4 and J usage is TRBJ1-2, with D unresolved. Trimming shortened V by 2 bases and J by 9 bases, and 8 bases separated the two germline ends. The germline V gene has CDR1 SGHNT and CDR2 YYREEE (reference sequence). CDR3 length equals 11 residues. In DNA form, the CDR3 reads TGTGCCAGCAGCTTTGACTCCCGCTACACCTTC. This translates into CASSFDSRYTF.

This clone came up a few times. The chain employs TRBV6-5 and TRBJ1-1, with TRBD1 as a possible D gene (5 bases). The V end lost 5 bases, the J end lost 2 bases, and 9 bases lay between the germline ends. CDR1 is MNHEY, CDR2 SVGAGI, per germline. The CDR3 sequence is 13 residues long. The DNA of the CDR3 is TGTGCCAGCAGTCAGACAGCCAACACTGAAGCTTTCTTT. This codes for CASSQTANTEAFF.

This sequence joins TRBV7-3 and TRBJ2-3, with 8 bases aligning to TRBD1. Germline CDR1 SGHTA, CDR2 FQGTGA. The CDR3 consists of 18 residues. The V gene end was trimmed by 7 bases and the J gene end by 2 bases; junction bases not matched to a gene: 17. DNA for the CDR3: TGTGCCAGCATCAATGATCCCCCGGACAGGGCGGCCACAGATACGCAGTATTTT. It specifies CASINDPPDRAATDTQYF.